These 27 T cell receptor beta chains were sequenced from one sample in a study of OX40 agonist ivuxolimab in advanced cancers. Assay: immunoSEQ multiplex PCR; the TCRdb copy retains only in-frame clones and omits some. The sample lists approximately 58,000 clones, about 86% occurring once. Sequenced material: CD4+ or CD8+ T cells sorted from blood, taken in a trial of the OX40 agonist ivuxolimab. These receptors all stem from an adult with an advanced solid tumor such as melanoma, head and neck, liver or kidney cancer.

J is TRBJ1-3 and V is TRBV9, with D unresolved. V was clipped by 0 bases and J by 2 bases, with 9 bases between them. The V gene's germline CDR1 is SGDLS and CDR2 YYNGEE. This CDR3 is built from 15 residues. DNA for the CDR3: TGTGCCAGCAGCGTAGAATGGGCAGCTGGAAACACCATATATTTT. Translating gives CASSVEWAAGNTIYF.

The chain links TRBV5-4 to TRBJ1-1; unclear D gene. This CDR3 comprises 14 residues. The germline CDR1 and CDR2 sequences are SGHNT and YYREEE (reference sequence). V shed 1 base and J shed 2 bases, with 9 bases lying between them. CDR3 sequence (DNA): TGTGCCAGCAGCTTGCGAACCGTAAACACTGAAGCTTTCTTT. Translated: CASSLRTVNTEAFF.

This chain links TRBV29-1 with TRBJ2-3, with D perhaps matching TRBD1 (6 bases). CDR1 is SQVTM, CDR2 ANQGSEA, per germline. The CDR3 contains 16 residues. Trimming removed 4 bases at V and 3 bases at J, with 20 bases between. The CDR3 is CSVGSEGGRKTDTQYF. The CDR3, as DNA: TGCAGCGTTGGCTCGGAAGGGGGAAGGAAGACAGATACGCAGTATTTT.

This clone was recorded only once. The chain couples TRBV9 to TRBJ2-1; 12 bases match TRBD2. The germline gives CDR1 SGDLS, CDR2 YYNGEE. V dropped 4 bases and J dropped 9; count of bases not matched to a gene: 5. The CDR3 runs 14 residues. This chain's CDR3 is CASSTRTSGIEQFF. The CDR3 DNA sequence: TGTGCCAGCAGCACTCGGACTAGCGGGATTGAGCAGTTCTTC.

The chain has TRBV5-1 and TRBJ2-5; TRBD1 matches 8 bases. CDR3 size: 13 residues. The junction had 4 bases not matched to a gene; V was cut back by 4 bases and J by 5 bases. CDR1 SGHRS and CDR2 YFSETQ come from the germline V gene. CDR3 loop: CASSKTGDETQYF. CDR3 coding DNA: TGCGCCAGCAGCAAGACAGGGGACGAGACCCAGTACTTC.

The chain combines TRBV7-8 with TRBJ1-2; 7 bases match TRBD1. The CDR3 length is 13 residues. Germline CDR1 and CDR2: SGHVS and FQNEAQ. Trimming took 3 bases from V and 8 from J; bases not matched to a gene: 6. CDR3 sequence reads: CASSLRTGRGYTF. CDR3 in DNA: TGTGCCAGCAGCTTGCGGACAGGACGGGGCTACACCTTC.

V and J are TRBV11-2 and TRBJ1-2; tentative D call: TRBD1 (6 bases). CDR1 and CDR2 (germline): SGHAT, FQNNGV. Trimming removed 1 base from V and 2 bases from J, with 11 bases in between. The CDR3 spans 15 residues. Written as DNA, the CDR3 is TGTGCCAGCAGCTTAGTTGCAGGGGCGAACTATGGCTACACCTTC. It translates to CASSLVAGANYGYTF.

The chain links TRBV7-9 to TRBJ1-1; D is unclear. Germline lookup yields CDR1 SEHNR and CDR2 FQNEAQ (reference sequence). Trimming pared 6 bases from V and 5 bases from J, leaving 19 bases between. The CDR3 runs to 15 residues. DNA of the CDR3: TGTGCCAGCAGGGCACTGTCCTGGGGAGGGACTGAAGCTTTCTTT. This sequence encodes CASRALSWGGTEAFF.

The chain combines TRBV10-3 with TRBJ2-5; D is uncertain. The CDR3 is made up of 12 amino acids. CDR1 is ENHRY, CDR2 SYGVKD, per germline. V dropped 11 bases and J dropped 2 bases, with 12 bases sitting between them. The CDR3 nucleotides read TGTGCCGCCAGCCATGGGCAAGAGACCCAGTACTTC. Translated, it gives CAASHGQETQYF.

This chain joins TRBV19 and TRBJ1-5, with D possibly matching TRBD1 (5 bases). Trimming left V 9 bases short and J 3 bases short, with 18 bases between. The CDR3 has 15 residues. CDR1 LNHDA and CDR2 SQIVND come from the germline V gene (reference sequence). CDR3: CASRAGGGANQPQHF. CDR3 nucleotides: TGTGCCAGCAGGGCCGGGGGAGGGGCCAATCAGCCCCAGCATTTT.

The CDR3 reads CASSFGVSGAKNIQYF. CDR3 bases: TGTGCCAGCAGCTTCGGGGTATCGGGGGCCAAAAACATTCAGTACTTC. The rearrangement uses TRBV7-8 and TRBJ2-4; weak D call: TRBD2 (5 bases). From germline, CDR1 is SGHVS and CDR2 FQNEAQ. V shed 3 bases and J shed 1 base, with 13 bases lying between them. This CDR3 comprises 16 residues.

V gene TRBV28 combines with J gene TRBJ2-7; 8 bases are shared with TRBD1. The germline V gene encodes CDR1 MDHEN and CDR2 SYDVKM. The CDR3 loop spans 11 amino acids. V gave up 10 bases and J gave up 3 bases; unmatched junction bases: 2. In DNA form, the CDR3 reads TGTGCCATCGGACAGGGCTACGAGCAGTACTTC. It is translated as CAIGQGYEQYF.

The chain links TRBV9 to TRBJ1-5; weak D call: TRBD1 (6 bases). CDR3 length: 15 amino acids. From germline, CDR1 is SGDLS and CDR2 YYNGEE. Trimming took off 4 bases at V and 8 bases at J, with 19 bases between the two ends. The CDR3 is CASSLNPGRGEPQHF. The CDR3 bases are TGTGCCAGCAGCCTCAACCCAGGCAGGGGAGAGCCCCAGCATTTT.

There are a few counts of this clone. CDR3 sequence: CASSYRGSDTEAFF. CDR3 coding DNA: TGTGCCAGCTCATACCGGGGTTCAGACACTGAAGCTTTCTTT. The rearrangement joins TRBV18 to TRBJ1-1; D unresolved. CDR3 length: 14 residues. V gave up 5 bases and J gave up 3 bases, with 13 bases separating them. Germline V lookup: CDR1 KGHSH, CDR2 LQKENI.

The rearrangement links TRBV5-5 to TRBJ2-7; possible D gene TRBD1, 6 bases. V gave up 4 bases and J gave up 6 bases, with 23 bases separating them. From germline, CDR1 is SGHKS and CDR2 YYEKEE (reference sequence). The CDR3 is 16 amino acids. The DNA for the CDR3 is TGTGCCAGCAGCCAAAGGCTTCCGGGACACCAATCCGAGCAGTACTTC. This gives the protein CASSQRLPGHQSEQYF.

The genes are TRBV7-9 and TRBJ2-1; the match to TRBD2 covers 8 bases. V lost 3 bases and J lost 6; bases outside the gene matches: 7. Looked up from germline, CDR1 is SEHNR and CDR2 is FQNEAQ (reference sequence). The CDR3 contains 15 residues. The CDR3 sequence: CASSFTGLASNEQFF. The CDR3 DNA reads TGTGCCAGCAGCTTCACAGGACTAGCTTCCAATGAGCAGTTCTTC.

This sequence joins TRBV25-1 and TRBJ2-5, with 9 bases lining up with TRBD2. This CDR3 comprises 15 residues. CDR1 is MGHDK and CDR2 is SYGVNS in the germline V gene. J gave up 7 bases and V 3 bases, and 9 bases lay outside the gene matches. The CDR3 region has the DNA TGTGCCAGCAGTGACGCGGGAGGGCCGTGGGGGACCCAGTACTTC. It codes for CASSDAGGPWGTQYF. The entire variable domain, with the rest obtained from reference TRBV25-1 and TRBJ2-5, is as follows: EADIYQTPRYLVIGTGKKITLECSQTMGHDKMYWYQQDPGMELHLIHYSYGVNSTEKGDLSSESTVSRIRTEHFPLTLESARPSHTSQYLCASSDAGGPWGTQYFGPGTRLLVL.

The V gene is TRBV19, the J gene TRBJ1-4; D is ambiguous. V shed 2 bases and J shed 7 bases, with 8 bases lying between them. Germline CDR1 reads LNHDA; CDR2 reads SQIVND (reference sequence). The CDR3 sequence is 13 residues long. CDR3 DNA: TGTGCCAGTAGTATATCGGCAGCTGAAAAACTGTTTTTT. Translation gives CASSISAAEKLFF. The variable domain in full, with the rest retrieved from reference TRBV19 and TRBJ1-4, is DGGITQSPKYLFRKEGQNVTLSCEQNLNHDAMYWYRQDPGQGLRLIYYSQIVNDFQKGDIAEGYSVSREKKESFPLTVTSAQKNPTAFYLCASSISAAEKLFFGSGTQLSVL.

The chain carries TRBV15 and TRBJ2-3; TRBD1 aligns across 9 bases. Trimming cost V 6 bases and J 4 bases; bases outside gene matches: 8. CDR3 length equals 15 residues. Germline assignment: CDR1 LNHNV and CDR2 YYDKDF (reference sequence). DNA for the CDR3: TGTGCCACCAGGCCGGACAGGGGAAAGGCAGATACGCAGTATTTT. It is translated as CATRPDRGKADTQYF.

This clone was seen once. This chain uses TRBV7-9 with TRBJ1-3; 7 nucleotides match TRBD1. Germline CDR1 is SEHNR and CDR2 is FQNEAQ (reference sequence). The V and J ends lost 7 bases and 1 base, in that order; junction bases with no gene match: 1. The CDR3 is 13 residues long. The CDR3 sequence is CASIRGSGNTIYF. In nucleotides, the CDR3 is TGTGCCAGCATCAGGGGGTCTGGAAACACCATATATTTT.

A single count supports this clone. The chain has TRBV6-5 and TRBJ1-2, with 7 bases matching TRBD1. After removal of 6 bases from V and 7 bases from J, the junction contained 5 bases not matched to a gene. CDR3 length: 12 residues. Germline CDR1 is MNHEY and CDR2 is SVGAGI. CDR3 nucleotides: TGTGCCAGCAGGAACAGGGGAGGTGGCTACACCTTC. Translated: CASRNRGGGYTF.

V gene TRBV25-1 combines with J gene TRBJ1-4, with 8 nucleotides matching TRBD1. Germline CDR1 reads MGHDK; CDR2 reads SYGVNS. J lost 3 bases, V lost 6 bases, and 12 bases had no gene match. This CDR3 has 17 residues. The CDR3 DNA reads as TGTGCCAGCAGCCCCAGGGGGCAATTTGGATCTAATGAAAAACTGTTTTTT. Protein product: CASSPRGQFGSNEKLFF.

This clone was picked up a small number of times. The rearrangement links TRBV5-4 to TRBJ1-2, with no clear D. Germline V gene data show CDR1 as SGHNT and CDR2 as YYREEE (reference sequence). Trimming removed 0 bases at V and 2 bases at J, with 8 bases between. The CDR3 runs to 14 residues. CDR3 DNA sequence: TGTGCCAGCAGCTTGGGGGTAGTGAACTATGGCTACACCTTC. It specifies CASSLGVVNYGYTF.

This clone has just one count. This chain connects TRBV11-3 to TRBJ2-7; tentative D call: TRBD1 (5 bases). Germline V CDR1 and CDR2: SGHNT, YENEEA. V shed 1 base and J shed 1 base, with 8 bases lying between them. The CDR3 covers 14 residues. The CDR3 here is CASSLGGSSYEQYF. CDR3 bases: TGTGCCAGCAGCTTAGGGGGCTCGTCCTACGAGCAGTACTTC.

This chain links TRBV7-8 with TRBJ2-5; the D gene is possibly TRBD2 (6 bases). Trimming took 1 base from V and 5 from J, leaving 11 bases between them. This CDR3 spans 14 amino acids. The germline V gene has CDR1 SGHVS and CDR2 FQNEAQ. CDR3 sequence reads: CASSLGGVRETQYF. The CDR3 DNA follows: TGTGCCAGCAGCTTAGGGGGGGTCCGGGAGACCCAGTACTTC. The full variable domain, with the rest looked up from reference TRBV7-8 and TRBJ2-5, is GAGVSQSPRYKVAKRGQDVALRCDPISGHVSLFWYQQALGQGPEFLTYFQNEAQLDKSGLPSDRFFAERPEGSVSTLKIQRTQQEDSAVYLCASSLGGVRETQYFGPGTRLLVL.

The rearrangement uses TRBV5-1 and TRBJ2-3, with 12 bases lining up with TRBD2. Germline V lookup: CDR1 SGHRS, CDR2 YFSETQ. CDR3 size: 16 residues. V dropped 0 bases and J dropped 1; count of bases not matched to a gene: 0. CDR3 sequence reads: CASSLASGGGTDTQYF. The CDR3 DNA reads as TGCGCCAGCAGCTTGGCTAGCGGGGGGGGCACAGATACGCAGTATTTT.

The chain employs TRBV15 and TRBJ2-2; D is possibly TRBD2 (6 bases). V lost 5 bases, J lost 6 bases, and 10 bases lay in between. The CDR3 totals 13 residues. In germline, CDR1 is LNHNV, CDR2 YYDKDF (reference sequence). CDR3 in DNA: TGTGCCACCAGCGGAGGGTTGTCCGGGGAGCTGTTTTTT. Translation gives CATSGGLSGELFF.